Shown below are 16 T cell receptor beta chains from a single sample sequenced in a study of T-cell reconstitution after alpha-beta-depleted transplantation in children. Unique molecular identifiers were incorporated during preparation of the TCRbeta library. TCRdb processed the PCR reads anew with MiXCR; each CDR3 protein has one entry. In the table there are around 580,000 distinct CDR3 sequences, more than 20% of which are singletons. The sequences come from PBMCs, mostly from graft donor cells, collected 360 days after TCRalphabeta/CD19-depleted stem cell transplant. The receptors come from a boy younger than two who had a stem cell transplant for acute myeloid leukemia, so the T cells may come from the graft donor.

V is TRBV4-3 and J is TRBJ2-5; D gene unclear. CDR1 is LGHNA and CDR2 is YSLEER in the germline V gene. The V end was cut by 1 base, the J end by 2 bases, with 5 bases between. The CDR3 spans 13 residues. As DNA, the CDR3 is TGCGCCAGCAGCCAAGGGAATCAAGAGACCCAGTACTTC. Its protein is CASSQGNQETQYF.

The genes are TRBV7-2 and TRBJ2-7; D tentatively reads TRBD1 or TRBD2 (5 bases each). CDR1 SGHTA and CDR2 FQGNSA come from the germline V gene. CDR3 length: 15 amino acids. Trimming cost V 3 bases and J 4 bases, with 16 bases left between them. In nucleotides, the CDR3 is TGTGCCAGCAGCTTGACCCGGGACGGGATATACGAGCAGTACTTC. Translation gives CASSLTRDGIYEQYF.

The chain couples TRBV4-3 to TRBJ2-3, with a tentative D call TRBD2 (6 bases). Trimming shortened V by 4 bases and J by 2 bases, and 16 bases separated the two germline ends. CDR1 is LGHNA, CDR2 YSLEER, per germline. The CDR3 is 16 amino acids. The CDR3 nucleotides are TGCGCCAGCAGCCGGGAGGAATCGACCCTCACAGATACGCAGTATTTT. This gives the protein CASSREESTLTDTQYF.

This clonotype was seen a handful of times. The chain employs TRBV5-1 and TRBJ2-2, with D perhaps TRBD1 (5 bases). Trimming took off 1 base at V and 3 bases at J, with 19 bases between the two ends. CDR3 size: 18 residues. CDR1 and CDR2 from the germline V gene are SGHRS and YFSETQ. CDR3 sequence (DNA): TGCGCCAGCAGCTTGTCCAGACAGCCACTTGGGGACACCGGGGAGCTGTTTTTT. Protein sequence: CASSLSRQPLGDTGELFF.

A word on this clonotype: Likely a read error: the CDR3 ends without its conserved phenylalanine or tryptophan. The chain links TRBV29-1 to TRBJ1-2; D is possibly TRBD1 (5 bases). Germline-derived CDR1 and CDR2 are SQVTM and ANQGSEA. This CDR3 spans 13 amino acids. Trimming removed 3 bases at V and 7 bases at J, with 15 bases between. CDR3 nucleotides: TGCAGCGTTGACCCAGGGAGTTGGAGTGGCTACACCTCC. It is translated as CSVDPGSWSGYTS.

The sample holds a few counts of this clonotype. CDR3 amino acids: CASSLDRLAGGDTQYF. For the CDR3, the DNA is TGTGCCAGCAGCTTAGACCGGCTAGCGGGGGGAGATACGCAGTATTTT. J is TRBJ2-3 and V is TRBV7-2; 11 nucleotides line up with TRBD2. This CDR3 has 16 amino acids. Trimming took 1 base from V and 5 from J; bases not matched to a gene: 5. Germline CDR1 is SGHTA and CDR2 is FQGNSA.

The chain's CDR3 is CASSYSHRGRSAYEQYV. The CDR3 DNA is TGCGCCAGCAGCTATTCACACAGGGGGCGGAGCGCCTACGAGCAGTACGTC. The genes are TRBV5-1 and TRBJ2-7; 9 bases line up with TRBD1. J lost 2 bases, V lost 3 bases, and 12 bases had no gene match. CDR3 length: 17 amino acids. Germline CDR1 and CDR2: SGHRS and YFSETQ.

A single count supports this clonotype. The CDR3 here is CAGKGGHTGELFF. The CDR3, as DNA: TGTGCCGGGAAGGGGGGTCACACCGGGGAGCTGTTTTTT. The V call is TRBV28, the J call TRBJ2-2; D tentatively fits TRBD1 or TRBD2 (6 bases each). Trimming removed 11 bases at V and 3 bases at J, with 13 bases between. From germline, CDR1 is MDHEN and CDR2 SYDVKM. The CDR3 length is 13 residues. The entire variable domain, with the rest obtained from reference TRBV28 and TRBJ2-2, is as follows: DVKVTQSSRYLVKRTGEKVFLECVQDMDHENMFWYRQDPGLGLRLIYFSYDVKMKEKGDIPEGYSVSREKKERFSLILESASTNQTSMYLCAGKGGHTGELFFGEGSRLTVL.

A remark on this clonotype: This may be a read error, as it is one base from a much larger clone. The CDR3 carries no conserved terminal phenylalanine or tryptophan, so it likely arises from a read error. V usage is TRBV7-9 and J usage is TRBJ2-1; perhaps TRBD2 as D (5 bases). The CDR3 spans 13 residues. Trimming shortened V by 2 bases and J by 9 bases, and 11 bases separated the two germline ends. Germline V gives CDR1 SEHNR, CDR2 FQNEAQ (reference sequence). In DNA, the CDR3 is TGTGCCAGCAGCTTATCGGGATGGGTTGAGCAGTTCTGC. It is translated as CASSLSGWVEQFC.

This clonotype showed up just a few times. The V call is TRBV7-2, the J call TRBJ2-3; tentative D call: TRBD1 (6 bases). CDR1 is SGHTA and CDR2 is FQGNSA in the germline V gene. The CDR3 spans 15 residues. The V gene lost 5 bases and the J gene lost 0 bases, with 12 bases spanning the gap. CDR3 protein: CASSRTVTSTDTQYF. CDR3 sequence (DNA): TGTGCCAGCAGCCGGACAGTTACTAGCACAGATACGCAGTATTTT. Looking up the rest from reference TRBV7-2 and TRBJ2-3 gives the full variable domain: GAGVSQSPSNKVTEKGKDVELRCDPISGHTALYWYRQSLGQGLEFLIYFQGNSAPDKSGLPSDRFSAERTGGSVSTLTIQRTQQEDSAVYLCASSRTVTSTDTQYFGPGTRLTVL.

This clonotype was detected only a few times. The V gene is TRBV20-1, the J gene TRBJ1-4, with 7 bases matching TRBD1. Germline lookup yields CDR1 DFQATT and CDR2 SNEGSKA (reference sequence). The CDR3 extends over 13 amino acids. V lost 7 bases to trimming and J lost 8 bases; unmatched junction nucleotides: 10. CDR3 nucleotide sequence: TGCAGTGTCTTGAGGGGGCGAGGGGAAAAACTGTTTTTT. It is translated as CSVLRGRGEKLFF.

The J gene is TRBJ2-3, the V gene TRBV4-2, with D possibly being TRBD2 (7 bases). This CDR3 is 16 amino acids long. Trimming removed 1 base at V and 2 bases at J, with 13 bases between. Germline V lookup: CDR1 LGHNA, CDR2 YNFKEQ. CDR3 nucleotides: TGTGCCAGCAGCCAAGCACCCGGGGGGCCCACAGATACGCAGTATTTT. Amino acid sequence: CASSQAPGGPTDTQYF.

The chain combines TRBV12-3 or TRBV12-4 with TRBJ1-5, with TRBD1 matching over 7 bases. The CDR3 contains 14 residues. V was pared by 4 bases and J by 5 bases, with 5 bases of the junction left unmatched. CDR3 sequence (DNA): TGTGCCAGCAGTTGGACAGGCCTTTATCAGCCCCAGCATTTT. It is translated as CASSWTGLYQPQHF.

This clonotype was picked up a small number of times. CDR3 protein: CSASGTGASPLHF. The CDR3 DNA reads TGCAGTGCTTCTGGGACAGGGGCTTCACCCCTCCACTTT. The chain employs TRBV20-1 and TRBJ1-6; 10 bases fit TRBD1. Germline V gene lookup returns CDR1 DFQATT and CDR2 SNEGSKA (reference sequence). After removal of 5 bases from V and 9 bases from J, the junction contained 4 bases not matched to a gene. This CDR3 is 13 amino acids long.

This clonotype was counted many times. CDR3 DNA sequence: TGCAGTGCTATGGTCCCCTCAGCAGATACGCAGTATTTT. Amino acids: CSAMVPSADTQYF. The rearrangement links TRBV20-1 to TRBJ2-3; D not resolved. Germline V gene data show CDR1 as DFQATT and CDR2 as SNEGSKA (reference sequence). This CDR3 has 13 residues. Trimming stripped 4 bases from V and 4 bases from J, with 12 bases between.

Details on this clonotype: Since a much larger clone is just one base distant, this may be a read error. J is TRBJ2-1 and V is TRBV12-3 or TRBV12-4; D uncertain. The CDR3 spans 12 residues. Trimming stripped 1 base from V and 8 bases from J, with 6 bases between. CDR3 amino acids: CASSLGVHEQFF. Here the CDR3 DNA reads TGTGCCAGCAGTTTAGGGGTTCATGAGCAGTTCTTC.